This TCR beta chain is from a study of blood T cells in healthy people across ages. The CDR3 is 14 amino acids. The V end was cut by 9 bases, the J end by 1 base, with 13 bases between. Germline-derived CDR1 and CDR2 are SGHRS and YFSETQ. This clonotype was counted only a few times. Primed by a sample-barcoded 5' primer and a J-beta primer mix, a second PCR proceeded for 7 to 11 cycles. TCRdb reprocessed the 5' RACE reads via MiXCR and lists one record per CDR3 protein. The sample records some 760,000 distinct CDR3 sequences, more than 20% being singletons. The same sample was also studied in work on T cells of mothers and their children.

The receptor's source is a boy aged 5-17 years in good health. This chain uses TRBV5-1 with TRBJ2-2; possible D gene TRBD2, 5 bases. Input material: blood. Here the CDR3 reads CATRGSGNTGELFF. In DNA, the CDR3 is TGCGCCACCCGGGGATCAGGGAACACCGGGGAGCTGTTTTTT.